Below are 24 T cell receptor beta chains sequenced from a single sample in a study of T cell changes during pregnancy in multiple sclerosis. Sequenced by immunoSEQ multiplex PCR; TCRdb stores in-frame clones only, minus some. This sample carries some 44,000 clones, more than 80% of them seen once, and the ten largest clones take under 0.75%. The input for sequencing was CD4+ T cells from peripheral blood mononuclear cells, taken before pregnancy. The origin of the receptors is a female donor with multiple sclerosis, enrolled in a pregnancy study.

The chain joins TRBV7-3 to TRBJ2-1, with 10 bases matching TRBD2. The CDR3 is 14 residues long. Per germline, CDR1 SGHTA and CDR2 FQGTGA. V trimming: 3 bases; J trimming: 8 bases; junction bases outside the gene matches: 4. CDR3 residues: CASSLTSGFYEQFF. CDR3 nucleotide sequence: TGTGCCAGCAGCTTGACTAGCGGGTTCTATGAGCAGTTCTTC.

J is TRBJ2-7 and V is TRBV28; D possibly corresponds to TRBD1 (7 bases). The CDR3 is 14 amino acids. Germline-derived CDR1 and CDR2 are MDHEN and SYDVKM. Trimming left V 1 base short and J 4 bases short, with 11 bases between. The CDR3 coding sequence is TGTGCCAGCAGTTTATCAGGGGGAGGTTACGAGCAGTACTTC. The encoded protein is CASSLSGGGYEQYF.

This chain connects TRBV5-4 to TRBJ1-6, with D perhaps matching TRBD1 (6 bases). Trimming left V 4 bases short and J 5 bases short, with 10 bases between. Germline-derived CDR1 and CDR2 are SGHNT and YYREEE (reference sequence). CDR3 size: 14 residues. This chain's CDR3 is CASSPGHDNSPLHF. The CDR3 DNA follows: TGTGCCAGCAGCCCGGGACACGATAATTCACCCCTCCACTTT.

The chain recombines TRBV11-3 with TRBJ2-1, with 7 bases that match TRBD1. The CDR3 has 15 amino acids. Germline V lookup: CDR1 SGHNT, CDR2 YENEEA. The ends lost 5 bases at V and 3 bases at J; junction bases unmatched: 7. CDR3 loop: CASSPRQGNYNEQFF. The CDR3 DNA reads TGTGCCAGCAGCCCCCGACAGGGTAACTACAATGAGCAGTTCTTC.

The genes are TRBV10-3 and TRBJ2-2; 13 positions match TRBD2. This CDR3 spans 17 amino acids. J gave up 7 bases and V 4 bases, and 9 bases lay outside the gene matches. Per germline, CDR1 ENHRY and CDR2 SYGVKD. Here the CDR3 DNA reads TGTGCCATCAGTGGCGGACTAGCGGGGGCCCGGGGCGGGGAGCTGTTTTTT. Protein: CAISGGLAGARGGELFF.

The V and J genes are TRBV9 and TRBJ2-6; a possible D gene is TRBD1 (5 bases). V was trimmed by 2 bases and J by 0 bases, leaving 12 bases between them. Looked up from germline, CDR1 is SGDLS and CDR2 is YYNGEE. The CDR3 has 17 residues. The CDR3 spells CASSVGHRSSGANVLTF. DNA of the CDR3: TGTGCCAGCAGCGTGGGCCACAGGAGCTCTGGGGCCAACGTCCTGACTTTC.

The rearrangement joins TRBV5-1 to TRBJ2-1; tentative D call: TRBD2 (5 bases). V was cut by 4 bases and J by 5 bases, with 16 bases left in between. Per the germline V gene, CDR1 is SGHRS and CDR2 is YFSETQ. CDR3 length equals 15 residues. The CDR3 sequence: CASSTLALSHNEQFF. DNA of the CDR3: TGCGCCAGCAGCACCCTAGCTCTTAGCCACAATGAGCAGTTCTTC.

The chain carries TRBV11-2 and TRBJ1-2, with 8 nucleotides matching TRBD1. The germline CDR1 and CDR2 sequences are SGHAT and FQNNGV. With V trimmed by 2 bases and J by 4 bases, 6 bases remained unmatched. The CDR3 extends over 15 amino acids. CDR3 bases: TGTGCCAGCAGCTTACAGGGGGCGCCTGGCTATGGCTACACCTTC. Translating gives CASSLQGAPGYGYTF. The variable domain in full, with the rest retrieved from reference TRBV11-2 and TRBJ1-2, is EAGVAQSPRYKIIEKRQSVAFWCNPISGHATLYWYQQILGQGPKLLIQFQNNGVVDDSQLPKDRFSAERLKGVDSTLKIQPAKLEDSAVYLCASSLQGAPGYGYTFGSGTRLTVV.

The chain employs TRBV18 and TRBJ2-3; 8 nucleotides line up with TRBD1. The CDR3 is 15 amino acids. Germline V gene sequence: CDR1 KGHSH, CDR2 LQKENI. With 4 bases clipped from V and 6 bases from J, the junction kept 9 bases outside the gene matches. The CDR3 bases are TGTGCCAGCTCACAGGGACAGGCGTCAGGGGATACGCAGTATTTT. Protein product: CASSQGQASGDTQYF.

The rearrangement uses TRBV7-2 and TRBJ1-3, with 9 bases lining up with TRBD1. From germline, CDR1 is SGHTA and CDR2 FQGNSA. This CDR3 is 16 amino acids long. V was pared by 5 bases and J by 4 bases, with 9 bases of the junction left unmatched. In nucleotides, the CDR3 is TGTGCCAGCAGCCAACAGGGGGCGCCCACAGGAAACACCATATATTTT. It yields the protein CASSQQGAPTGNTIYF.

This clone has only one observation. V and J are TRBV25-1 and TRBJ1-3; TRBD1 is a possible D gene (5 bases). Trimming cost V 7 bases and J 4 bases, with 17 bases left between them. There are 15 residues in the CDR3. Germline CDR1 MGHDK, CDR2 SYGVNS. The CDR3 region is CASTPQGLTGNTIYF. CDR3 in DNA: TGTGCCAGCACCCCCCAGGGTCTAACAGGAAACACCATATATTTT.

The V call is TRBV28, the J call TRBJ2-1; the D is unclear. This CDR3 is built from 13 residues. Germline CDR1 is MDHEN and CDR2 is SYDVKM. Trimming left V 6 bases short and J 5 bases short, with 11 bases between. The CDR3 region is CASSPPGDNEQFF. The CDR3 nucleotides read TGTGCCAGCAGCCCGCCCGGAGACAATGAGCAGTTCTTC.

This clone has a handful of counts. The chain carries TRBV6-6 and TRBJ2-7; maybe TRBD2 (5 bases). Germline CDR1 is MNHNY and CDR2 is SVGAGI (reference sequence). The V end lost 2 bases, the J end lost 4 bases, and 12 bases lay between the germline ends. The CDR3 totals 14 residues. CDR3 loop: CASSYERKPYEQYF. The CDR3 nucleotides read TGTGCCAGCAGTTACGAGCGGAAGCCATACGAGCAGTACTTC.

The chain is built from TRBV7-9 and TRBJ1-5; D is uncertain. Germline CDR1 SEHNR, CDR2 FQNEAQ (reference sequence). The V end lost 3 bases, the J end lost 5 bases, and 8 bases lay between the germline ends. The CDR3 sequence is 13 residues long. Written as DNA, the CDR3 is TGTGCCAGCAGCTTGTTTCGGGATCAGCCCCAGCATTTT. It is translated as CASSLFRDQPQHF.

This clone was observed a single time. The V and J genes are TRBV19 and TRBJ2-7; 10 bases fit TRBD1. This CDR3 has 14 amino acids. Per germline, CDR1 LNHDA and CDR2 SQIVND (reference sequence). V shed 6 bases, J shed 3 bases, and the junction held 5 bases outside the gene matches. CDR3 amino acids: CASSTGTGVYEQYF. The CDR3 DNA reads as TGTGCCAGTAGCACCGGGACAGGGGTCTACGAGCAGTACTTC.

V is TRBV7-3 and J is TRBJ1-1, with 8 bases fitting TRBD1. The trim removed 3 bases at V and 0 bases at J, leaving 6 bases unmatched. The CDR3 extends over 16 amino acids. CDR1 and CDR2 (germline): SGHTA, FQGTGA. The DNA of the CDR3 is TGTGCCAGCAGCTTGACAGGGGCCGGGATGAACACTGAAGCTTTCTTT. This encodes CASSLTGAGMNTEAFF.

The CDR3 region has the DNA TGTGCCAGCAGCAGACCCGGGACAGGGAGATACGAGCAGTACTTC. Protein: CASSRPGTGRYEQYF. The rearrangement joins TRBV7-2 to TRBJ2-7, with 9 nucleotides matching TRBD1. With V trimmed by 5 bases and J by 4 bases, 9 bases remained unmatched. The CDR3 consists of 15 residues. CDR1 is SGHTA and CDR2 is FQGNSA in the germline V gene.

V gene TRBV6-6 combines with J gene TRBJ1-6, with D unresolved. Germline V lookup: CDR1 MNHNY, CDR2 SVGAGI (reference sequence). Trimming took off 5 bases at V and 2 bases at J, with 7 bases between the two ends. CDR3 length equals 14 residues. CDR3 region: CASSITAYNSPLHF. Written as DNA, the CDR3 is TGTGCCAGCAGTATTACAGCCTATAATTCACCCCTCCACTTT.

The chain has TRBV25-1 and TRBJ2-1; 13 positions match TRBD2. V trimming: 7 bases; J trimming: 0 bases; junction bases outside the gene matches: 6. From germline, CDR1 is MGHDK and CDR2 SYGVNS. This CDR3 is built from 17 residues. CDR3 nucleotide sequence: TGTGCCAGCATCGGACTAGCGGGGGCGCTCTCCTACAATGAGCAGTTCTTC. This gives the protein CASIGLAGALSYNEQFF.

The chain uses TRBV6-6 and TRBJ2-1; D possibly corresponds to TRBD1 (6 bases). Germline CDR1 and CDR2: MNHNY and SVGAGI (reference sequence). The length of the CDR3 is 14 residues. V was pared by 10 bases and J by 6 bases, with 19 bases between. The CDR3 spells CATSWGLGGNEQFF. The CDR3 DNA is TGTGCCACCTCCTGGGGCTTAGGGGGCAATGAGCAGTTCTTC.

The chain employs TRBV5-5 and TRBJ1-1; D might be TRBD1 (6 bases). Per the germline V gene, CDR1 is SGHKS and CDR2 is YYEKEE (reference sequence). CDR3 size: 17 residues. The germline V and J ends were trimmed by 5 bases and 3 bases, with 23 bases remaining between them. CDR3 sequence: CASSFYGGGRTDTEAFF. CDR3 DNA sequence: TGTGCCAGCAGTTTCTACGGGGGGGGCCGAACCGACACTGAAGCTTTCTTT.

V and J are TRBV7-2 and TRBJ1-5; TRBD1 matches at 8 bases. This CDR3 has 13 amino acids. Germline V lookup: CDR1 SGHTA, CDR2 FQGNSA. V gave up 5 bases and J gave up 7 bases; unmatched junction bases: 4. The DNA for the CDR3 is TGTGCCAGCAGCCTCAGGGGGCAACAGCCCCAGCATTTT. It yields the protein CASSLRGQQPQHF. Complete variable domain (other parts from reference TRBV7-2 and TRBJ1-5): GAGVSQSPSNKVTEKGKDVELRCDPISGHTALYWYRQSLGQGLEFLIYFQGNSAPDKSGLPSDRFSAERTGGSVSTLTIQRTQQEDSAVYLCASSLRGQQPQHFGDGTRLSIL.

This chain uses TRBV2 with TRBJ1-5; D may be TRBD1 (5 bases). The V end lost 5 bases, the J end lost 0 bases, and 8 bases lay between the germline ends. The CDR3 is made up of 14 amino acids. The germline V gene encodes CDR1 SNHLY and CDR2 FYNNEI. The CDR3 sequence: CASSRQYSNQPQHF. CDR3 coding DNA: TGTGCCAGCAGTCGACAGTATAGCAATCAGCCCCAGCATTTT. The full variable domain, completed using reference TRBV2 and TRBJ1-5, is EPEVTQTPSHQVTQMGQEVILRCVPISNHLYFYWYRQILGQKVEFLVSFYNNEISEKSEIFDDQFSVERPDGSNFTLKIRSTKLEDSAMYFCASSRQYSNQPQHFGDGTRLSIL.

The genes are TRBV10-3 and TRBJ2-5; 12 nucleotides agree with TRBD1. Germline CDR1 is ENHRY and CDR2 is SYGVKD. V lost 2 bases, J lost 4 bases, and 2 bases stayed unmatched. The CDR3 runs 15 residues. The CDR3 here is CAISERDRGRETQYF. As DNA, the CDR3 is TGTGCCATCAGTGAGAGGGACAGGGGGCGAGAGACCCAGTACTTC.